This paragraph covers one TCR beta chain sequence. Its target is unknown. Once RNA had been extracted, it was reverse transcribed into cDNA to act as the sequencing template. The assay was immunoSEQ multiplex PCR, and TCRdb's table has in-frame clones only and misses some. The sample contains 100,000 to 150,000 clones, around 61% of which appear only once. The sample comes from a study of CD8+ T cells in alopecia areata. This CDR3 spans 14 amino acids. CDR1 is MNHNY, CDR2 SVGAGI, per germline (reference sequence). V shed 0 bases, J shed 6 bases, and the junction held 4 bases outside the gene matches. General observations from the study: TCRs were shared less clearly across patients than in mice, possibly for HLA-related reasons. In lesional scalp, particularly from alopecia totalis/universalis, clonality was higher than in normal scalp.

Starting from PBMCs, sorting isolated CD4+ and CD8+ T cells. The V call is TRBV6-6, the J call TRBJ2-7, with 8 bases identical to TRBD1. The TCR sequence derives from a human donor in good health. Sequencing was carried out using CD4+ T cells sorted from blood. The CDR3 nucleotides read TGTGCCAGCAGTTACTCGGGGACAGGAGGCGAGCAGTACTTC. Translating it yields CASSYSGTGGEQYF.